Sequencing of this T cell receptor beta chain was carried out in a study of shared clonotypes between healthy human individuals. About the study: A donor's plate count was three for CD4 naive and three for CD4 memory; CD8 naive had two and CD8 memory one. Study-wide results and limits: Memory subsets had estimated richness that was generally smaller than that of naive subsets. Only a few donors were included, so the genetic and exposure-history diversity represented was limited. About 5% of naive CD4 clonotypes were shared across several donors.

Some clones are missing from TCRdb's copy, which holds only in-frame ones; the method was immunoSEQ multiplex PCR. This sample has roughly 850,000 clones, with about 96% found just once. A word on this clone: The target antigen is unknown.

Naive CD8 cells lacked CD45RO, underwent positive selection for CCR7 and left out terminally differentiated effector memory CD45RA+ cells. This CDR3 comprises 15 residues. Germline values: CDR1 MNHEY, CDR2 SMNVEV (reference sequence). Between the trimmed V and J ends, which lost 0 bases and 2 bases, there was a span of 11 bases. The chain employs TRBV27 and TRBJ2-7; D may be TRBD1 (5 bases). The sample taken for sequencing was naive CD8+ T cells sorted from blood. The TCR sequence derives from a man in his thirties or forties in good health. This CDR3 is CASSLSGSGTYEQYF. DNA of the CDR3: TGTGCCAGCAGTTTATCTGGCTCAGGGACCTACGAGCAGTACTTC.